Below, 9 T cell receptor beta chains from the same sample are listed, as sequenced in a study of T-cell reconstitution after alpha-beta-depleted transplantation in children. The authors prepared the TCRbeta library with unique molecular identifiers. TCRdb redid the calling of the PCR reads with MiXCR, one entry per CDR3 protein. This table holds some 200,000 distinct CDR3 sequences, 9.7% found once. Sequenced here: PBMCs from the stem cell graft donor, sampled from the stem cell graft. The receptors here all came from a human donor who donated a stem cell graft to a child with SCID.

This clonotype has ten or more counts. The chain recombines TRBV5-1 with TRBJ2-1, with D hard to call. The CDR3 loop spans 15 amino acids. With 4 bases removed from V and 0 bases from J, the gap between germline ends came to 11 bases. Germline V gene lookup returns CDR1 SGHRS and CDR2 YFSETQ. The CDR3 coding sequence is TGCGCCAGCAGCAGGACGGTGAGCTCCTACAATGAGCAGTTCTTC. Translation: CASSRTVSSYNEQFF.

This clonotype was recorded at least ten times. V gene TRBV20-1 combines with J gene TRBJ2-3, with D perhaps TRBD2 (5 bases). Germline assignment: CDR1 DFQATT and CDR2 SNEGSKA (reference sequence). This CDR3 has 15 amino acids. Between the trimmed V and J ends, which lost 3 bases and 2 bases, there was a span of 15 bases. CDR3 sequence reads: CSASTPSTPTDTQYF. The CDR3 bases are TGCAGTGCTAGTACCCCTAGCACACCCACAGATACGCAGTATTTT.

This clonotype was found many times. This chain connects TRBV29-1 to TRBJ2-7, with a weak D call TRBD2 (6 bases). The CDR3 runs to 13 residues. CDR1 and CDR2 from the germline V gene are SQVTM and ANQGSEA. V lost 4 bases and J lost 3, with 13 bases in between. CDR3 DNA sequence: TGCAGCGTTGGTACGGCTAGCGTCTACGAGCAGTACTTC. Protein sequence: CSVGTASVYEQYF.

In this sample, this clonotype turned up many times. The chain has TRBV6-1 and TRBJ2-1; tentatively, D is TRBD1 (5 bases). Germline CDR1 MNHNS, CDR2 SASEGT. The CDR3 has 15 residues. V dropped 5 bases and J dropped 6 bases, with 17 bases sitting between them. The CDR3 DNA reads TGTGCCAGCAGTCAAGGGCAGGGCCCAAGCAATGAGCAGTTCTTC. Protein: CASSQGQGPSNEQFF.

The gene calls are TRBV24-1 and TRBJ2-1; D possibly uses TRBD1 or TRBD2 (5 bases each). This CDR3 is 16 amino acids long. V was shortened by 1 base and J by 4 bases, with 13 bases between the two germline ends. Germline values: CDR1 KGHDR, CDR2 SFDVKD. CDR3 in DNA: TGTGCCACCAGTGATTTTCCGGGACGGGGTTACAATGAGCAGTTCTTC. This codes for CATSDFPGRGYNEQFF.

This clonotype was detected ten times or more. The chain uses TRBV2 and TRBJ2-7; 11 nucleotides line up with TRBD2. The CDR3 is made up of 14 amino acids. The junction had 4 bases not matched to a gene; V was cut back by 6 bases and J by 3 bases. Per the germline V gene, CDR1 is SNHLY and CDR2 is FYNNEI. CDR3 DNA: TGTGCCAGCAGGACTAGCGGGGATTACTACGAGCAGTACTTC. It encodes CASRTSGDYYEQYF.

This clonotype was seen many times. The chain employs TRBV4-1 and TRBJ2-7, with TRBD1 matching over 10 bases. This CDR3 is built from 15 residues. V lost 4 bases and J lost 4; bases outside the gene matches: 7. CDR1 and CDR2 from the germline V gene are MGHRA and YSYEKL. DNA of the CDR3: TGCGCCAGCAGCCGCGGGACAGGGGAAACTTACGAGCAGTACTTC. This encodes CASSRGTGETYEQYF.

This clonotype has a count of ten or more. This chain uses TRBV5-5 with TRBJ1-2; D not resolved. V lost 2 bases, J lost 3 bases, and 8 bases lay in between. The CDR3 contains 13 residues. Germline V gene data show CDR1 as SGHKS and CDR2 as YYEKEE (reference sequence). CDR3 residues: CASSLGYYYGYTF. For the CDR3, the DNA is TGTGCCAGCAGCTTAGGCTACTACTATGGCTACACCTTC.

This clonotype was seen at least ten times. The rearrangement uses TRBV5-1 and TRBJ1-6; 9 bases are a match to TRBD1. Germline lookup yields CDR1 SGHRS and CDR2 YFSETQ. This CDR3 comprises 15 residues. The junction had 11 bases not matched to a gene; V was cut back by 7 bases and J by 9 bases. The CDR3 sequence: CASQLTGGRGSPLHF. The CDR3 coding sequence is TGCGCCAGCCAGCTAACAGGGGGCAGAGGTTCACCCCTCCACTTT.